The present entry profiles one T cell receptor (beta chain) with its context. Its target is not known. V trimming: 4 bases; J trimming: 3 bases; junction bases outside the gene matches: 5. This CDR3 is built from 15 residues. The germline V gene encodes CDR1 SGHRS and CDR2 YFSETQ. This entry belongs to a study of cytomegalovirus exposure and HLA in healthy donors. On the study more broadly: Researchers found that approximately 85% of fewer than 450 genotyped donors fell within the Caucasian-associated ancestry cluster.

Regarding the study as a whole: When analyzed later, the rates of TCR association showed variation by HLA locus, with DRB1 the most and HLA-C the fewest. In a later analysis, at a false discovery rate of 0.05, fewer than 20,000 TCR beta sequences matched HLA alleles.

PCR primers comprised 60 Vbeta and 13 Jbeta primers. The table came from immunoSEQ multiplex PCR; TCRdb's copy has only in-frame clones and leaves some out. Among about 170,000 clones listed, under 80% were seen once. The TCR was taken from a female donor in good health and CMV-seronegative. The chain joins TRBV5-1 to TRBJ2-1, with TRBD2 identical over 9 bases. Sequencing used PBMCs. Here the CDR3 reads CASSPLAGVYNEQFF. CDR3 nucleotides: TGCGCCAGCAGCCCCTTAGCGGGAGTCTACAATGAGCAGTTCTTC.